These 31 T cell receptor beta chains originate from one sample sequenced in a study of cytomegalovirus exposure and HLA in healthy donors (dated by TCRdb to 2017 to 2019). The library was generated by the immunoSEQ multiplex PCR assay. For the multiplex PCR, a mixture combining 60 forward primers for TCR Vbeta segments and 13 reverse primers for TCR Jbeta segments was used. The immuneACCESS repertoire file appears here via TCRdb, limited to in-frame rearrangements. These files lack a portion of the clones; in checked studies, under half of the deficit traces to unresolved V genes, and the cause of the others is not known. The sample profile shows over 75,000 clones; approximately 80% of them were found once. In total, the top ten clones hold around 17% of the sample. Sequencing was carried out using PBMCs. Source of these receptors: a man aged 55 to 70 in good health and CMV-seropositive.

CDR3 sequence reads: CAWSVWQGFANTGELFF. The CDR3 DNA reads TGTGCCTGGAGTGTCTGGCAGGGGTTCGCGAACACCGGGGAGCTGTTTTTT. The chain has TRBV30 and TRBJ2-2; TRBD1 is a possible D gene (6 bases). Trimming pared 0 bases from V and 0 bases from J, leaving 14 bases between. CDR1 is GTSNPN and CDR2 is SVGIG in the germline V gene (reference sequence). This CDR3 spans 17 amino acids.

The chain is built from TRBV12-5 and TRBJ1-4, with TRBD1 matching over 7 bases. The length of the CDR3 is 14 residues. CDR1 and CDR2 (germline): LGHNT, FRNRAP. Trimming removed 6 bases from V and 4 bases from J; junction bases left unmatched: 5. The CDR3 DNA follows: TGTGCTAGTGGGAACAGGGGTGGTAATGAAAAACTGTTTTTT. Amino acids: CASGNRGGNEKLFF.

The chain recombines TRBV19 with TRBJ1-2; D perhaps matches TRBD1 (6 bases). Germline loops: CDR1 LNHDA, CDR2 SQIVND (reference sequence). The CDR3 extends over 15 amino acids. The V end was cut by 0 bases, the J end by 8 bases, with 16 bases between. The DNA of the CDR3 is TGTGCCAGTAGTATAGAGGCAGGGGTGAAGATAGGCTACACCTTC. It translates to CASSIEAGVKIGYTF.

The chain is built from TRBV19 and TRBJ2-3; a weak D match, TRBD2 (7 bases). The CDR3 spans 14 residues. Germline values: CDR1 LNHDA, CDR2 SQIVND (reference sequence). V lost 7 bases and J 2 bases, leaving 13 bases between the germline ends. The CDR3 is CASTEGGHTDTQYF. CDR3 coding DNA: TGTGCCAGTACTGAGGGGGGGCACACAGATACGCAGTATTTT.

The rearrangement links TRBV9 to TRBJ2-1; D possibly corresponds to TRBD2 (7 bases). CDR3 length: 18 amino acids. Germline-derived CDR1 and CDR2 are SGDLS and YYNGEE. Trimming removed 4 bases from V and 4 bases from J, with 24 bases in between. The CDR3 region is CASSPSSVGGGPYNEQFF. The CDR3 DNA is TGTGCCAGCAGCCCCAGTAGTGTAGGGGGGGGACCTTACAATGAGCAGTTCTTC.

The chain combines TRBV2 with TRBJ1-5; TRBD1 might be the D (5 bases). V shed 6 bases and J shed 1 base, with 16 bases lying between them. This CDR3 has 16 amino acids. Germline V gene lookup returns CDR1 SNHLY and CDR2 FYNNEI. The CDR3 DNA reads TGTGCCAGCAGGGTAACGAAGGGGTACAGCAATCAGCCCCAGCATTTT. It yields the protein CASRVTKGYSNQPQHF.

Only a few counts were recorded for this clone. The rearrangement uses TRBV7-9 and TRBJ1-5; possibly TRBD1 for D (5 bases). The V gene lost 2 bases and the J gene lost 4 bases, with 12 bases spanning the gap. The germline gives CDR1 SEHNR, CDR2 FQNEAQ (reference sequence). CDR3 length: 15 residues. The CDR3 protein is CASSLRGGRNQPQHF. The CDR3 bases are TGTGCCAGCAGCTTACGGGGGGGAAGGAATCAGCCCCAGCATTTT.

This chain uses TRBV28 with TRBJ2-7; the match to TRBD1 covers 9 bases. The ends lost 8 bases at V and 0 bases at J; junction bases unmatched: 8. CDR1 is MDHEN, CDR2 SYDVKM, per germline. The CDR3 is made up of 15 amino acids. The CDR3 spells CASRTPGQGSYEQYF. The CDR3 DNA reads TGTGCCAGCCGAACCCCGGGACAGGGCTCCTACGAGCAGTACTTC. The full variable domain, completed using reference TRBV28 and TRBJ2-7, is DVKVTQSSRYLVKRTGEKVFLECVQDMDHENMFWYRQDPGLGLRLIYFSYDVKMKEKGDIPEGYSVSREKKERFSLILESASTNQTSMYLCASRTPGQGSYEQYFGPGTRLTVT.

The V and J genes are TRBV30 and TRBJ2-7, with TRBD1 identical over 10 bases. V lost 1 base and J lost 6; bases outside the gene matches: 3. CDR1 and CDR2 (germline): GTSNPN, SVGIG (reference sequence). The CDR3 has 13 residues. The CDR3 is CAWSAGQGFEQYF. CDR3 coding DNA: TGTGCCTGGAGTGCGGGACAGGGGTTCGAGCAGTACTTC.

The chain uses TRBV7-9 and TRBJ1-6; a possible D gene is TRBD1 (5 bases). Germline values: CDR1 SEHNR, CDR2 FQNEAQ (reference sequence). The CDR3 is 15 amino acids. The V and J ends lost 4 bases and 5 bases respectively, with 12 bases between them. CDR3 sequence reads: CASSSRGADNSPLHF. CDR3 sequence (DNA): TGTGCCAGCAGCTCCCGCGGGGCGGATAATTCACCCCTCCACTTT.

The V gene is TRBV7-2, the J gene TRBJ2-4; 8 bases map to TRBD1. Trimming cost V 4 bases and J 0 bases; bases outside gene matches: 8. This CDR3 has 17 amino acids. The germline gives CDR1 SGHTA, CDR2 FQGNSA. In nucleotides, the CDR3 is TGTGCCAGCAGCTCGCGGGACAGGCCCCTAGCCAAAAACATTCAGTACTTC. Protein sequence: CASSSRDRPLAKNIQYF. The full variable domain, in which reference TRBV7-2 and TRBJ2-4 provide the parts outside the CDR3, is GAGVSQSPSNKVTEKGKDVELRCDPISGHTALYWYRQSLGQGLEFLIYFQGNSAPDKSGLPSDRFSAERTGGSVSTLTIQRTQQEDSAVYLCASSSRDRPLAKNIQYFGAGTRLSVL.

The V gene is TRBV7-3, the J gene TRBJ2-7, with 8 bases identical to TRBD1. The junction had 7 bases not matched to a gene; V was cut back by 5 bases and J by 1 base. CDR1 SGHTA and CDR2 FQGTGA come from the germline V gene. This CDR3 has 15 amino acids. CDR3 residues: CASSRGTGGSYEQYF. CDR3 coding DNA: TGTGCCAGCAGCAGAGGGACAGGCGGGTCCTACGAGCAGTACTTC.

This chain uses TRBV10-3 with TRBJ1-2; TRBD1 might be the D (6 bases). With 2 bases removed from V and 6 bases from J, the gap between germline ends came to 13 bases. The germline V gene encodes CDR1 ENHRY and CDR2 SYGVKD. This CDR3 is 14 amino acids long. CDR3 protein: CAISERNEGDGYTF. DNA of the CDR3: TGTGCCATCAGTGAGAGGAACGAGGGGGATGGCTACACCTTC.

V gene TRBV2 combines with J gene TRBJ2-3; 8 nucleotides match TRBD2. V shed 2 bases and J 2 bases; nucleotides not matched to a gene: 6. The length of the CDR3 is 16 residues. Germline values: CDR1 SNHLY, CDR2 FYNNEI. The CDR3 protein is CASSEIGGGITDTQYF. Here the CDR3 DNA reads TGTGCCAGCAGTGAAATTGGCGGGGGGATCACAGATACGCAGTATTTT.

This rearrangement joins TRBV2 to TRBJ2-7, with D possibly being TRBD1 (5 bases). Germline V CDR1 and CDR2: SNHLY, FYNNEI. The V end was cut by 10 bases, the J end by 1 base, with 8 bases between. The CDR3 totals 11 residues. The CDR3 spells CATRQSYEQYF. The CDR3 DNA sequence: TGTGCCACCCGACAGTCCTACGAGCAGTACTTC.

The CDR3 region is CASSLLPGLTEAFF. CDR3 DNA sequence: TGCGCCAGCAGCTTGCTTCCAGGGCTGACTGAAGCTTTCTTT. V usage is TRBV5-1 and J usage is TRBJ1-1; perhaps TRBD1 as D (5 bases). Germline values: CDR1 SGHRS, CDR2 YFSETQ. Trimming took off 1 base at V and 5 bases at J, with 12 bases between the two ends. The CDR3 is 14 amino acids.

CDR3 in DNA: TGTGCCAGCAGCTTTCGGGATCAGCCCCAGCATTTT. Translated: CASSFRDQPQHF. The chain employs TRBV7-2 and TRBJ1-5; no firm D call. CDR1 is SGHTA and CDR2 is FQGNSA in the germline V gene. This CDR3 has 12 residues. Trimming removed 3 bases at V and 5 bases at J, with 5 bases between.

The CDR3 DNA reads TGTGCCAGCAGTCCCCGGGGGGTAAATCAGCCCCAGCATTTT. It is translated as CASSPRGVNQPQHF. This sequence joins TRBV6-1 and TRBJ1-5; D perhaps matches TRBD1 (5 bases). CDR3 size: 14 residues. Germline V gene data show CDR1 as MNHNS and CDR2 as SASEGT. With 5 bases removed from V and 4 bases from J, the gap between germline ends came to 12 bases.

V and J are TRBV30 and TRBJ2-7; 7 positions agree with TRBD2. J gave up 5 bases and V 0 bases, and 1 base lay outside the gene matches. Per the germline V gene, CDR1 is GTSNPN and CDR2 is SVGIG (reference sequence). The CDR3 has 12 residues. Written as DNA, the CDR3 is TGTGCCTGGAGTGTACGGGGGGACGAGCAGTACTTC. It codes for CAWSVRGDEQYF.

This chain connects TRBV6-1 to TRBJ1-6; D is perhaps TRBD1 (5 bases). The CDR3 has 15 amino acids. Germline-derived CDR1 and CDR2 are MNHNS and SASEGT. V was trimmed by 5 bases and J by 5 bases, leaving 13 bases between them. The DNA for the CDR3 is TGTGCCAGCAGTCCAGGGCCTATAAATAATTCACCCCTCCACTTT. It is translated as CASSPGPINNSPLHF.

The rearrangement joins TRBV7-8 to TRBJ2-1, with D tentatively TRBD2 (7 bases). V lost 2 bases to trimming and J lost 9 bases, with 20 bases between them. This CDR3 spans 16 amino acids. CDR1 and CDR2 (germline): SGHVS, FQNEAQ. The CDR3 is CASSLSRWGGRAEQFF. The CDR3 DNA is TGTGCCAGCAGCTTAAGTAGGTGGGGGGGCCGGGCTGAGCAGTTCTTC.

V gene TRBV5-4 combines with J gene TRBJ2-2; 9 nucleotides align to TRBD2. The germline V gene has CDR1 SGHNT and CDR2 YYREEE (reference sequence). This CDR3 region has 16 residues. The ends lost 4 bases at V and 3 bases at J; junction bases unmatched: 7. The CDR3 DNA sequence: TGTGCCAGCAGCAGCAGACTAGCGGTCGACACCGGGGAGCTGTTTTTT. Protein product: CASSSRLAVDTGELFF.

CDR3 sequence reads: CASSLKSWTGRAPGELFF. Written as DNA, the CDR3 is TGCGCCAGCAGCTTGAAATCATGGACAGGGAGGGCTCCCGGGGAGCTGTTTTTT. The V call is TRBV5-1, the J call TRBJ2-2, with a possible D match to TRBD1 (8 bases). Between the trimmed V and J ends, which lost 1 base and 6 bases, there was a span of 22 bases. The CDR3 runs 18 residues. Per germline, CDR1 SGHRS and CDR2 YFSETQ.

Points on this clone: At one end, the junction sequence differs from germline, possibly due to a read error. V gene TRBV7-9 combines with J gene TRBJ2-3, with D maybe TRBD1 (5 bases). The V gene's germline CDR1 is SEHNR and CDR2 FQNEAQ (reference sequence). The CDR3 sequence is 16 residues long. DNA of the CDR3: TGTTCCAGCAGCCCCCGGCGACAGTACGGCACAGATACGCAGTATTTT. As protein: CSSSPRRQYGTDTQYF.

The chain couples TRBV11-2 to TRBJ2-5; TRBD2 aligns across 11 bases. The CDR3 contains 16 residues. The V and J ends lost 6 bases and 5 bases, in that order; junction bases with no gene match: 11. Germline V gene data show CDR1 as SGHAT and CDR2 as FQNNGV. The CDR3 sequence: CASSITSGGGAETQYF. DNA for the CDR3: TGTGCCAGCAGTATCACTAGCGGGGGAGGTGCGGAGACCCAGTACTTC.

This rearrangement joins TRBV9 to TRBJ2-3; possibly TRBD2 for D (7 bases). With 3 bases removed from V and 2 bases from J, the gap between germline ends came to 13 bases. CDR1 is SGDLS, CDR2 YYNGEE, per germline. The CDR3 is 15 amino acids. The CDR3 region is CASSAGGAYTDTQYF. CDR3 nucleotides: TGTGCCAGCAGCGCGGGGGGCGCCTACACAGATACGCAGTATTTT.

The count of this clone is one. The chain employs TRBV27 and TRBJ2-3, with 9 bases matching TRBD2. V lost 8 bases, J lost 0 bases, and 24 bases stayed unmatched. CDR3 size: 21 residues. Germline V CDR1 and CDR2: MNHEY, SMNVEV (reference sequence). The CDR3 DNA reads TGTGCCAGCGGCAGGGTAGCGGGGGAGACTCGTACCTTTACTAGCACAGATACGCAGTATTTT. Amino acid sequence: CASGRVAGETRTFTSTDTQYF.

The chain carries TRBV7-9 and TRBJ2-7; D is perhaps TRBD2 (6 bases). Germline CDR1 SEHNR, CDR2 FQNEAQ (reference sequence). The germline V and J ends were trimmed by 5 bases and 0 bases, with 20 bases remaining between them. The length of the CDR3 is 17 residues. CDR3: CASSPRRDPLTSYEQYF. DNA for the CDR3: TGTGCCAGCAGCCCGCGGCGGGACCCACTGACCTCCTACGAGCAGTACTTC.

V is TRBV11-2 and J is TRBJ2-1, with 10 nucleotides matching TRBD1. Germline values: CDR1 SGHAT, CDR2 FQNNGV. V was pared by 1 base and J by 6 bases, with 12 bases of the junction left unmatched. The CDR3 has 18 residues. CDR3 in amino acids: CASSLGPGTGDKGNEQFF. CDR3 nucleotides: TGTGCCAGCAGCTTAGGTCCCGGGACAGGGGATAAGGGCAATGAGCAGTTCTTC.

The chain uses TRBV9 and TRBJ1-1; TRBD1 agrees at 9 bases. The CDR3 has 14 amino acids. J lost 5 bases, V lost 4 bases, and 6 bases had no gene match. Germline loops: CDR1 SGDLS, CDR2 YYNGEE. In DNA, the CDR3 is TGTGCCAGCAGCTCCGGGACAGGGAGGACTGAAGCTTTCTTT. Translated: CASSSGTGRTEAFF. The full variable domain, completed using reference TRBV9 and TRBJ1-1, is DSGVTQTPKHLITATGQRVTLRCSPRSGDLSVYWYQQSLDQGLQFLIQYYNGEERAKGNILERFSAQQFPDLHSELNLSSLELGDSALYFCASSSGTGRTEAFFGQGTRLTVV.

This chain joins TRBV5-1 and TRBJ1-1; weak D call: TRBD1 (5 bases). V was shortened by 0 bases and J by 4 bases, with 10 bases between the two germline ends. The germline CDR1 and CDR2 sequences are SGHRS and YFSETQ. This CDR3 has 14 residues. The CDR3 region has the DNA TGCGCCAGCAGCTTGGGACAGAGTTTCACTGAAGCTTTCTTT. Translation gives CASSLGQSFTEAFF.